Presented here are 2 T cell receptor beta chains from one specimen sequenced in a study of T cells expressing NK-cell markers. TCRdb reanalyzed the 5' RACE reads and collapses them to one entry per CDR3 protein, without DNA. The sample data list approximately 380,000 distinct CDR3 sequences. Sequencing was carried out using blood T cells: a sorted CD56 or NKG2C T cell subset, CD4+ or CD8+ T cells, or bulk PBMC T cells (not recorded which). The source is a man aged 18 to 70 in good health.

V usage is TRBV6-1 and J usage is TRBJ2-1. Germline lookup yields CDR1 MNHNS and CDR2 SASEGT. CDR3 length equals 15 residues. CDR3 in amino acids: CASRETRSRYNEQFF.

This chain's CDR3 is CSVPRAGGNSPLHF. V usage is TRBV20-1 and J usage is TRBJ1-6; the TCRdb call, TRBD1, lacks DNA for checking. The germline gives CDR1 DFQATT, CDR2 SNEGSKA (reference sequence). CDR3 size: 14 residues.